The 5 T cell receptor beta chains presented below share a single source sample, sequenced in a study of T cells after yellow fever vaccination. TCRdb fed the 5' RACE reads into MiXCR, producing one record per CDR3 protein. Of roughly 50,000 distinct CDR3 sequences listed, less than 9% are singletons. The sequenced sample was CD8+ T cells sorted from PBMCs, obtained approximately 16 days after the first yellow fever vaccination. The receptors shown here come from a man between 18 and 35 years old who received the YFV17D yellow fever vaccine.

This clonotype appeared many times. The V gene is TRBV5-1, the J gene TRBJ2-3; D gene unclear. Trimming cost V 1 base and J 0 bases, with 6 bases left between them. Germline V CDR1 and CDR2: SGHRS, YFSETQ. CDR3 length: 14 residues. This CDR3 reads CASSLYGSTDTQYF. DNA for the CDR3: TGCGCCAGCAGCTTGTATGGGAGCACAGATACGCAGTATTTT.

Ten or more counts support this clonotype. This chain joins TRBV12-3 or TRBV12-4 and TRBJ2-1, with D maybe TRBD2 (7 bases). V shed 7 bases and J shed 7 bases, with 23 bases lying between them. The CDR3 is 16 amino acids. CDR3 nucleotides: TGTGCCAGCACCTCCGAGGCGGGGGTAGGGGGGAATGAGCAGTTCTTC. Translated, it gives CASTSEAGVGGNEQFF.

This clonotype was counted many times. The CDR3 sequence: CASSPRPENTEAFF. CDR3 in DNA: TGTGCCAGCAGCCCGCGACCCGAGAACACTGAAGCTTTCTTT. This sequence joins TRBV9 and TRBJ1-1, with no clear D. V lost 4 bases to trimming and J lost 1 base, with 11 bases between them. Germline V lookup: CDR1 SGDLS, CDR2 YYNGEE. This CDR3 region has 14 residues.

This clonotype was counted many times. This chain joins TRBV20-1 and TRBJ1-1; D is uncertain. The V gene lost 8 bases and the J gene lost 0 bases, with 10 bases spanning the gap. Germline V gene lookup returns CDR1 DFQATT and CDR2 SNEGSKA (reference sequence). The CDR3 covers 12 residues. The CDR3 nucleotides read TGCAGTTCTCGAGATTTGAACACTGAAGCTTTCTTT. Protein product: CSSRDLNTEAFF.

Of note for this clonotype: This could be a read error, since a much larger clone is one nucleotide away. This chain uses TRBV20-1 with TRBJ2-1; 11 bases agree with TRBD2. CDR1 DFQATT and CDR2 SNEGSKA come from the germline V gene (reference sequence). This CDR3 region has 14 residues. The V segment lost 6 bases and the J segment 4 bases; nucleotides outside the gene matches: 5. The CDR3 sequence: CSAPTSGSYNEQFF. The CDR3, as DNA: TGCAGTGCGCCTACTAGCGGGAGTTACAATGAGCAGTTCTTC.